Reported below is one TCR beta chain. As yet, its antigen is unknown. Repertoires were generated with immunoSEQ multiplex PCR, while TCRdb's copy carries only in-frame clones and drops some. The data hold roughly 130,000 clones, with 90% to 95% observed a single time. Surgeons resected thymus tissue during corrective heart surgery. Donors were healthy Finnish babies undergoing corrective operations for congenital heart defects. The data were taken from a study of human thymus T cells. Study observations and caveats: Related work found strong thymic repertoire overlap between unrelated individuals. Across thymic and blood repertoires, the usage of V and J genes appeared to be biased.

The CDR3 has 13 amino acids. The germline CDR1 and CDR2 sequences are LNHNV and YYDKDF (reference sequence). Deletions cut 0 bases from V and 5 bases from J, with 8 bases between. Sequenced material: thymus tissue. The source of this sequence is a boy under three years old with a congenital heart defect but otherwise immunologically healthy. This chain links TRBV15 with TRBJ2-7, with D uncertain. CDR3 nucleotides: TGTGCCACCAGCAGAGACCGGACGGACGAGCAGTACTTC. It specifies CATSRDRTDEQYF. The full variable domain, with the rest looked up from reference TRBV15 and TRBJ2-7, is DAMVIQNPRYQVTQFGKPVTLSCSQTLNHNVMYWYQQKSSQAPKLLFHYYDKDFNNEADTPDNFQSRRPNTSFCFLDIRSPGLGDTAMYLCATSRDRTDEQYFGPGTRLTVT.